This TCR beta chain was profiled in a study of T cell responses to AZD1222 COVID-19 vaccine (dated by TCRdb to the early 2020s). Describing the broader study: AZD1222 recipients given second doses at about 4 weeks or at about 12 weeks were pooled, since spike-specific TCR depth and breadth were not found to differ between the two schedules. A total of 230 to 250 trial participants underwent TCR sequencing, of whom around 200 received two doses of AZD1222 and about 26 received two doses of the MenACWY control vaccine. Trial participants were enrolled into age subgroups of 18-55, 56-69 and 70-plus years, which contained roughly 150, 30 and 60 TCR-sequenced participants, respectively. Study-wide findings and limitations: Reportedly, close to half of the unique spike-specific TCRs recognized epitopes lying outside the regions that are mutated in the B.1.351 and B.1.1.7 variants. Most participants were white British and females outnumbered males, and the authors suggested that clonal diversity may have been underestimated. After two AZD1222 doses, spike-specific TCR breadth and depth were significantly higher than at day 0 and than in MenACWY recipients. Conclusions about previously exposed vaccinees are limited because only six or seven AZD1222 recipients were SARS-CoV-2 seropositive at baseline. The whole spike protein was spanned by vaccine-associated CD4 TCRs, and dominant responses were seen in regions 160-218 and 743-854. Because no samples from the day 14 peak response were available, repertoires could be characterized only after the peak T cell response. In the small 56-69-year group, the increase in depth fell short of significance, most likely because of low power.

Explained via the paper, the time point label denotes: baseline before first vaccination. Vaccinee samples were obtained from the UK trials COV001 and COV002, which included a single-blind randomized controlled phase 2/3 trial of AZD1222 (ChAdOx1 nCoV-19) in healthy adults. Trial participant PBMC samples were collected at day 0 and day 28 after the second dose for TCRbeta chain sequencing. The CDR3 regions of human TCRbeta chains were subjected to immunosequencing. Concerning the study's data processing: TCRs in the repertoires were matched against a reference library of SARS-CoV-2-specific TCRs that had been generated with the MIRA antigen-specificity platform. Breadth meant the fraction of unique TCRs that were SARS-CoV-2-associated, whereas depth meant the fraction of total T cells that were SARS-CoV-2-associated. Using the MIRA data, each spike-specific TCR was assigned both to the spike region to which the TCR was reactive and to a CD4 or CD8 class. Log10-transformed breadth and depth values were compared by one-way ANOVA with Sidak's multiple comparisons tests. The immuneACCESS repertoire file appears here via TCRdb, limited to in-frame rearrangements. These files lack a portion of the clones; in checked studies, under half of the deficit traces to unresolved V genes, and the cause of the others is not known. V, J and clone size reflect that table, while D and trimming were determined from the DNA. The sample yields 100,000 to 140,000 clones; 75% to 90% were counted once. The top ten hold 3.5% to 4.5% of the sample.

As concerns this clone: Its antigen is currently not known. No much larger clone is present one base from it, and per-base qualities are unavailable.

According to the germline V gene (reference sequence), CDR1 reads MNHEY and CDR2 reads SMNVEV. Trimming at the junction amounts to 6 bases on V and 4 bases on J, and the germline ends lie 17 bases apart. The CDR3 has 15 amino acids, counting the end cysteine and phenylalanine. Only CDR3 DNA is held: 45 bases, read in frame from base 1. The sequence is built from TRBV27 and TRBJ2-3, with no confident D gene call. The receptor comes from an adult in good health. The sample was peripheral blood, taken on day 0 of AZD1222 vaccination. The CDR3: CASRPTVILPDTQYF. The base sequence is TGTGCCAGCAGGCCAACAGTTATCCTCCCAGATACGCAGTATTTT.